This T cell receptor beta chain was profiled in a study of T-cell memory formation after mild COVID-19. Regarding the study as a whole: Later expanders leaned CD4+, whereas clones that contracted between day 15 and 85 were balanced CD4/CD8. Mostly located in CM and EM were contracting CD4+ clones, with contracting CD8+ clones located in EMRA. The SARS-CoV-2 specificity of second-wave clones reaching peak at day 37 remained unverified. Memory sampled before infection contained some responding clones, suggesting cross-reactive memory joined.

From germline, CDR1 is SGHRS and CDR2 YFSETQ. Between the trimmed V and J ends, which lost 1 base and 4 bases, there was a span of 15 bases. The CDR3 is 15 amino acids. TCRdb re-derived calls from the 5' RACE reads in MiXCR, one entry per CDR3 protein. The table lists roughly 200,000 distinct CDR3 sequences, roughly 16% of them singletons. This clonotype was recorded many times. Its antigen is still unknown. The sample comprised PBMCs or a T cell subset sorted from them (not recorded which). The V call is TRBV5-1, the J call TRBJ2-7, with a possible D match to TRBD2 (7 bases). The clonotype comes from an adult woman who had mild COVID-19 (a few samples of this study predate the infection). Cell type and time point are not known. CDR3 region: CASSLWGGSNYEQYF. CDR3 in DNA: TGCGCCAGCAGCTTGTGGGGGGGCAGTAATTACGAGCAGTACTTC.